The 18 T cell receptor beta chains given below trace back to one sample, sequenced in a study of identical twins. Each CDR3 protein gets one entry after TCRdb re-called the 5' RACE reads with MiXCR. The repertoire consists of roughly 690,000 distinct CDR3 sequences, with 21% occurring once and the leading ten covering 4.3%. The same data also went into a second study, on T cells expressing NK-cell markers.

Sequencing was performed on PBMCs. Receptors originate from a young woman in good health.

The chain combines TRBV20-1 with TRBJ2-7, with TRBD2 matching over 8 bases. This CDR3 region has 14 residues. The germline CDR1 and CDR2 sequences are DFQATT and SNEGSKA (reference sequence). V lost 2 bases and J lost 2; bases outside the gene matches: 5. The CDR3 DNA follows: TGCAGTGCTAGACGGGGGGGGTACCCCTACGAGCAGTACTTC. Its translation: CSARRGGYPYEQYF.

This clonotype was observed many times. The chain employs TRBV12-3 or TRBV12-4 and TRBJ2-5; unclear D gene. This CDR3 comprises 12 residues. The V and J ends lost 7 bases and 2 bases respectively, with 8 bases between them. As DNA, the CDR3 is TGTGCCAGCAACCCCTCGCAAGAGACCCAGTACTTC. This sequence encodes CASNPSQETQYF.

This clonotype came up once. This chain connects TRBV7-2 to TRBJ2-1; no clear D gene. CDR3 length: 14 residues. Germline V gene data show CDR1 as SGHTA and CDR2 as FQGNSA. Trimming took off 3 bases at V and 9 bases at J, with 15 bases between the two ends. Here the CDR3 reads CASSFLRSLGEQFF. In nucleotides, the CDR3 is TGTGCCAGCAGCTTTTTGAGGTCTCTGGGTGAGCAGTTCTTC.

This sequence joins TRBV20-1 and TRBJ2-1, with TRBD2 matching 7 bases. Trimming took 4 bases from V and 1 from J; bases not matched to a gene: 4. Germline CDR1 is DFQATT and CDR2 is SNEGSKA (reference sequence). This CDR3 contains 14 residues. CDR3 sequence (DNA): TGCAGTGCTATGGCGGGAGAGTCCTACAATGAGCAGTTCTTC. It translates to CSAMAGESYNEQFF.

This clonotype turned up a few times. The chain recombines TRBV6-1 with TRBJ2-5; 7 nucleotides agree with TRBD2. V trimming: 4 bases; J trimming: 5 bases; junction bases outside the gene matches: 7. Germline assignment: CDR1 MNHNS and CDR2 SASEGT. CDR3 length equals 14 residues. The CDR3 loop is CASSALMGGETQYF. In nucleotides, the CDR3 is TGTGCCAGCAGTGCCCTCATGGGAGGGGAGACCCAGTACTTC.

The table lists this clonotype with a few counts. The rearrangement links TRBV6-5 to TRBJ2-1, with 7 bases that match TRBD2. Germline loops: CDR1 MNHEY, CDR2 SVGAGI. This CDR3 comprises 16 residues. J gave up 7 bases and V 4 bases, and 13 bases lay outside the gene matches. CDR3 loop: CASSSTSGGRANEQFF. CDR3 nucleotide sequence: TGTGCCAGCAGTTCCACCTCGGGGGGACGGGCTAATGAGCAGTTCTTC.

The V call is TRBV6-5, the J call TRBJ2-3; no reliable D call. V was cut by 2 bases and J by 6 bases, with 9 bases left in between. Germline V CDR1 and CDR2: MNHEY, SVGAGI. CDR3 length equals 13 residues. This CDR3 reads CASSYESGDTQYF. CDR3 nucleotide sequence: TGTGCCAGCAGTTACGAGTCCGGGGATACGCAGTATTTT.

The table lists this clonotype with a few counts. J is TRBJ2-1 and V is TRBV29-1; 11 bases align to TRBD1. Germline-derived CDR1 and CDR2 are SQVTM and ANQGSEA. This CDR3 contains 15 residues. Trimming at V came to 6 bases and at J to 5 bases, leaving 9 bases not matched to a gene. The CDR3 coding sequence is TGCAGCGTCCGTATGAGGACAGGGGGCAACAATGAGCAGTTCTTC. Residues: CSVRMRTGGNNEQFF.

This clonotype came up a few times. This CDR3 is CASSPGSVVYGYTF. CDR3 nucleotide sequence: TGTGCCAGCAGCCCAGGGTCCGTTGTCTATGGCTACACCTTC. The rearrangement uses TRBV12-3 or TRBV12-4 and TRBJ1-2; D perhaps matches TRBD1 (5 bases). Trimming left V 6 bases short and J 4 bases short, with 15 bases between. This CDR3 comprises 14 residues.

This sequence joins TRBV6-5 and TRBJ2-3, with a weak D call TRBD2 (5 bases). CDR1 MNHEY and CDR2 SVGAGI come from the germline V gene. This CDR3 is built from 18 residues. Trimming took off 0 bases at V and 2 bases at J, with 18 bases between the two ends. DNA for the CDR3: TGTGCCAGCAGTTACTCGATCGTTAGGCGGGCTCACACAGATACGCAGTATTTT. This sequence encodes CASSYSIVRRAHTDTQYF.

This clonotype was seen only a few times. The chain employs TRBV20-1 and TRBJ2-3; 16 nucleotides agree with TRBD2. V was pared by 5 bases and J by 7 bases, with 3 bases of the junction left unmatched. CDR1 and CDR2 (germline): DFQATT, SNEGSKA (reference sequence). The CDR3 extends over 14 amino acids. The CDR3 region has the DNA TGCAGTGCTGGGACTAGCGGGAGGGCTAATACGCAGTATTTT. Translation: CSAGTSGRANTQYF.

This clonotype turned up a few times. The chain combines TRBV7-2 with TRBJ1-1; the match to TRBD1 covers 7 bases. V lost 7 bases, J lost 5 bases, and 13 bases stayed unmatched. Germline lookup yields CDR1 SGHTA and CDR2 FQGNSA. The CDR3 length is 15 residues. The CDR3 here is CASTGSQGVRTEAFF. DNA of the CDR3: TGTGCCAGCACAGGAAGCCAGGGGGTACGAACTGAAGCTTTCTTT.

This clonotype was counted between two and nine times. This chain connects TRBV20-1 to TRBJ2-1; 9 bases agree with TRBD2. The J segment lost 2 bases and the V segment lost 3 bases, leaving 8 bases of the junction unmatched. The CDR3 contains 16 residues. Germline assignment: CDR1 DFQATT and CDR2 SNEGSKA (reference sequence). For the CDR3, the DNA is TGCAGTGCTAGCTCACTCGGCGGGAGGGCCTACAATGAGCAGTTCTTC. Its translation: CSASSLGGRAYNEQFF.

In this sample, this clonotype turned up a few times. The rearrangement links TRBV18 to TRBJ1-1, with D maybe TRBD1 (6 bases). The germline V and J ends were trimmed by 6 bases and 3 bases, with 11 bases remaining between them. The germline V gene has CDR1 KGHSH and CDR2 LQKENI. The CDR3 extends over 13 amino acids. CDR3 sequence: CASSHRGDTEAFF. CDR3 DNA: TGTGCCAGCTCCCATAGGGGGGACACTGAAGCTTTCTTT. The full variable domain, its missing parts supplied by reference TRBV18 and TRBJ1-1, is NAGVMQNPRHLVRRRGQEARLRCSPMKGHSHVYWYRQLPEEGLKFMVYLQKENIIDESGMPKERFSAEFPKEGPSILRIQQVVRGDSAAYFCASSHRGDTEAFFGQGTRLTVV.

This clonotype has just a few counts. J is TRBJ2-2 and V is TRBV7-2, with D possibly being TRBD2 (5 bases). This CDR3 spans 16 amino acids. With 0 bases removed from V and 4 bases from J, the gap between germline ends came to 12 bases. Germline assignment: CDR1 SGHTA and CDR2 FQGNSA. CDR3 protein: CASSLAAGITTGELFF. In DNA, the CDR3 is TGTGCCAGCAGCTTAGCGGCGGGCATAACCACCGGGGAGCTGTTTTTT. Filled out from reference TRBV7-2 and TRBJ2-2, the complete variable domain reads GAGVSQSPSNKVTEKGKDVELRCDPISGHTALYWYRQSLGQGLEFLIYFQGNSAPDKSGLPSDRFSAERTGGSVSTLTIQRTQQEDSAVYLCASSLAAGITTGELFFGEGSRLTVL.

The chain is built from TRBV3-1 and TRBJ1-1, with D unclear. The germline V gene encodes CDR1 LGHDT and CDR2 YNNKEL (reference sequence). This CDR3 has 14 residues. V was clipped by 0 bases and J by 8 bases, with 13 bases between them. Here the CDR3 DNA reads TGTGCCAGCAGCCAAGAAAACGAGGGAGCGGAAGCTTTCTTT. Its protein product is CASSQENEGAEAFF.

In its sample, this clonotype was seen a few times. V is TRBV6-2 or TRBV6-3 and J is TRBJ1-5; D is possibly TRBD1 (6 bases). There are 15 residues in the CDR3. Germline CDR1 and CDR2: MNHEY and SVGEGT. Trimming took off 2 bases at V and 1 base at J, with 9 bases between the two ends. DNA of the CDR3: TGTGCCAGCAGTTACCGTCAGGGGAGCAATCAGCCCCAGCATTTT. Its translation: CASSYRQGSNQPQHF.

The V gene is TRBV29-1, the J gene TRBJ2-3, with D hard to call. Per the germline V gene, CDR1 is SQVTM and CDR2 is ANQGSEA. The CDR3 totals 11 residues. The V end was cut by 3 bases, the J end by 7 bases, with 8 bases between. CDR3 residues: CSVDGPNTQYF. CDR3 sequence (DNA): TGCAGCGTTGATGGACCAAATACGCAGTATTTT.